This T cell receptor (beta chain) originates from a study of blood T cell repertoires in COVID-19 (dated by TCRdb to 2019 to 2021). Context from the whole study: Collaborator samples came from the United States, Italy and Spain and covered acute and convalescent phases of COVID-19. The prospective study material was composed of cDNA or gDNA derived from T cells, B-cell-depleted T cells, or PBMCs. The samples were drawn from two sources: the first 160 participants of the ongoing ImmuneRACE study, and 1,254 subjects contributed by 6 global collaborators. Deeply sampled blood TCRbeta repertoires from subjects exposed to, actively infected with, or recovered from COVID-19 were included in the dataset. Nearly every sample came with metadata listing a de-identified subject ID, COVID-19 status, age in years and sex. Where HLA class I and class II types were available, the types were taken from metadata supplied by the sample provider, not from assay-based typing. The repertoires were released in a freely available public database intended as a resource for research on the immune response to SARS-CoV-2.

Turning to this clone: Its recognized antigen is unknown. It has no much larger one-base neighbor in the sample; base qualities were not kept.

Overall study outcomes, separate from this receptor: The quantity of clinical and demographic metadata differed by source and by participant and was supplied without curation.

Via the germline V gene (reference sequence), CDR1 is SEHNR and CDR2 FQNEAQ. Trimming costs V 5 bases and J 4 bases, and their ends lie 15 bases apart. The CDR3 measures 15 amino acids from cysteine to phenylalanine. Only the CDR3 DNA stays, 45 bases, in frame from base 1. A second Seattle source provided samples from volunteer blood donors who had recovered from COVID-19. The collaborating institutions used their own protocols to collect whole blood in K2EDTA tubes. For TCRbeta analysis, collaborators shipped samples as frozen whole blood, isolated PBMCs, or DNA extracted from either of those sample types. TCRbeta CDR3 regions were amplified from genomic DNA by means of the immunoSEQ Assay, a bias-controlled multiplex PCR. Per the original workflow: The number of nucleated cells in each sample was estimated by amplification of reference gene primers within the assay. To quantify the absolute abundance of each unique TCRbeta CDR3 rearrangement, sequence reads were collapsed and filtered. For each sample, productive Simpson clonality was calculated as the square root of Simpson's diversity index across productive rearrangements. TCRdb provides this immuneACCESS table in a form limited to in-frame rearrangements. Some clones are lacking; in checked studies, under half of them reflect an unresolved V gene, and why the rest are absent is not known. D and trimming come from the DNA, and the V and J calls and clone size come from that table. A total of about 260,000 clones appear in this sample, about nine tenths of them only once. Roughly 4% of the sample rests with the top ten.

Material: peripheral blood. The rearrangement joined TRBV7-9 to TRBJ2-1; the D segment could be TRBD1, given 5 matching bases. The sequence was collected from a man aged 60 to 69 who had recovered from COVID-19. The nucleotide sequence reads as follows: TGTGCCAGCAGCATACCATCGGACATTTACAATGAGCAGTTCTTC. Translated, it gives CASSIPSDIYNEQFF.